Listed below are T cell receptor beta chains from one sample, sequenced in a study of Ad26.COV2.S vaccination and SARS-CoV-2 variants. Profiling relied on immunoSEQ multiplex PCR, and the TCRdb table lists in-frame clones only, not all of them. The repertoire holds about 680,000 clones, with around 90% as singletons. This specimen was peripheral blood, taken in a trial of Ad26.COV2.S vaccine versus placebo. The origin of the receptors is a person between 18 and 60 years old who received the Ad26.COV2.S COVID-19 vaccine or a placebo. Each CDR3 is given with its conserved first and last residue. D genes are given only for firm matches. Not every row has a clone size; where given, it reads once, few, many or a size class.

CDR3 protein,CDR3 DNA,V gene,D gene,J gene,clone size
CASGIPGSGSNSPLHF,TGTGCCAGCGGAATCCCGGGGAGTGGCTCTAATTCACCCCTCCACTTT,TRBV5-4,-,TRBJ1-6,few
CASSPQNKNTEAFF,TGTGCCAGCTCACCACAAAACAAGAACACTGAAGCTTTCTTT,TRBV18,-,TRBJ1-1,-
CASSYSGASEETQYF,TGTGCCAGCAGTTACTCGGGGGCCAGTGAAGAGACCCAGTACTTC,TRBV6-5,-,TRBJ2-5,-
CASSRQENQPQHF,TGTGCCAGCAGTCGACAGGAGAATCAGCCCCAGCATTTT,TRBV6-5,-,TRBJ1-5,-
CASSADSGELFF,TGTGCCAGCAGCGCCGACTCCGGGGAGCTGTTTTTT,TRBV9,-,TRBJ2-2,-
CASSTPTTTIGTDTQYF,TGTGCCAGTAGTACCCCGACTACCACCATTGGGACAGATACGCAGTATTTT,TRBV19,-,TRBJ2-3,once
CASSYQARAYEQYF,TGTGCCAGCAGTTACCAGGCCAGAGCCTACGAGCAGTACTTC,TRBV6-5,-,TRBJ2-7,-
CASSLVSGQETQYF,TGCGCCAGCAGCTTGGTTTCAGGGCAAGAGACCCAGTACTTC,TRBV5-1,-,TRBJ2-5,-
CASSAGLAGADTQYF,TGCGCCAGCAGTGCTGGACTAGCGGGGGCAGATACGCAGTATTTT,TRBV10-1,TRBD2,TRBJ2-3,-
CASSLGRDYGYTF,TGTGCCAGCAGTCTTGGCAGGGACTATGGCTACACCTTC,TRBV6-2/TRBV6-3,-,TRBJ1-2,-
CASSSFPGSESDTQYF,TGCGCCAGCAGCTCGTTTCCGGGCTCGGAATCAGATACGCAGTATTTT,TRBV5-1,-,TRBJ2-3,-
CASSETWNQPQHF,TGTGCCAGCAGTGAAACATGGAATCAGCCCCAGCATTTT,TRBV12-3/TRBV12-4,-,TRBJ1-5,few
CASSPLGGATEAFF,TGTGCCAGCTCACCGCTCGGAGGAGCCACTGAAGCTTTCTTT,TRBV18,-,TRBJ1-1,-
CASSQQGGSTEAFF,TGTGCCAGCAGTCAACAGGGCGGTAGCACTGAAGCTTTCTTT,TRBV6-5,-,TRBJ1-1,-
CASRPSGAYGYTF,TGTGCCAGCAGGCCCTCAGGGGCCTATGGCTACACCTTC,TRBV6-4,-,TRBJ1-2,-
CASSISGVSYEQYF,TGTGCCAGTAGTATCTCCGGCGTTTCCTACGAGCAGTACTTC,TRBV19,-,TRBJ2-7,-